Below, 5 T cell receptor beta chains from the same sample are listed, as sequenced in a study of control samples from healthy donors and cancer patients. Method: immunoSEQ multiplex PCR; TCRdb's copy keeps in-frame clones and lacks some. The table shows about 79,000 clones, with 80% to 95% occurring only once. Specimen: PBMCs. The receptors were gathered from a woman in her thirties or forties with lung cancer.

The CDR3 sequence: CASSTRLAGGLDNEQFF. In nucleotides, the CDR3 is TGTGCCAGTAGTACCCGACTAGCGGGGGGGCTAGACAATGAGCAGTTCTTC. The V and J genes are TRBV19 and TRBJ2-1; the match to TRBD2 covers 14 bases. Germline assignment: CDR1 LNHDA and CDR2 SQIVND (reference sequence). Losses at the gene ends were 4 bases for V and 5 bases for J; bases not matched to a gene: 7. The CDR3 loop spans 17 amino acids. Looking up the rest from reference TRBV19 and TRBJ2-1 gives the full variable domain: DGGITQSPKYLFRKEGQNVTLSCEQNLNHDAMYWYRQDPGQGLRLIYYSQIVNDFQKGDIAEGYSVSREKKESFPLTVTSAQKNPTAFYLCASSTRLAGGLDNEQFFGPGTRLTVL.

The chain links TRBV28 to TRBJ2-3; the D gene is possibly TRBD1 (5 bases). The ends were cut back, 3 bases at V and 1 base at J, with 17 bases in the middle. The CDR3 is made up of 17 amino acids. Per germline, CDR1 MDHEN and CDR2 SYDVKM. The CDR3, as DNA: TGTGCCAGCAGTTTGCCGACGACAGTCTCGGGCACAGATACGCAGTATTTT. It yields the protein CASSLPTTVSGTDTQYF.

The chain has TRBV19 and TRBJ1-1; TRBD1 matches 9 bases. The V gene's germline CDR1 is LNHDA and CDR2 SQIVND (reference sequence). CDR3 length equals 16 residues. V gave up 5 bases and J gave up 1 base; unmatched junction bases: 8. CDR3 sequence: CASSAETGGTNTEAFF. Here the CDR3 DNA reads TGTGCCAGTAGTGCGGAGACAGGGGGGACGAACACTGAAGCTTTCTTT.

J is TRBJ1-2 and V is TRBV4-1; D gene uncertain. Germline V CDR1 and CDR2: MGHRA, YSYEKL. Trimming removed 0 bases from V and 2 bases from J, with 10 bases in between. This CDR3 region has 15 residues. Here the CDR3 reads CASSQEQAVNYGYTF. For the CDR3, the DNA is TGCGCCAGCAGCCAAGAGCAGGCAGTGAACTATGGCTACACCTTC.

The CDR3 coding sequence is TGTGCCAGCAGCTATGGCCCTTTTGAGGGGAAGGTAACTGAAGCTTTCTTT. Translating gives CASSYGPFEGKVTEAFF. The V gene is TRBV7-8, the J gene TRBJ1-1; possible D gene TRBD1, 5 bases. With 4 bases removed from V and 5 bases from J, the gap between germline ends came to 23 bases. The CDR3 is 17 residues long. The germline CDR1 and CDR2 sequences are SGHVS and FQNEAQ.